The 28 T cell receptor beta chains below all came from one sample that was sequenced in a study of blood T cell repertoires in COVID-19. The protocol was immunoSEQ multiplex PCR, while the TCRdb copy is restricted to in-frame clones and leaves out a portion. The sample records about 210,000 clones, 84% being singletons. The sequenced material came from peripheral blood. These receptors all stem from a woman in her 50s with active or convalescent COVID-19.

This chain joins TRBV5-1 and TRBJ1-2, with D possibly matching TRBD1 (6 bases). The germline V and J ends were trimmed by 0 bases and 8 bases, with 23 bases remaining between them. The CDR3 is made up of 17 amino acids. CDR1 is SGHRS, CDR2 YFSETQ, per germline. CDR3: CASSLVPTQGPSGGYTF. CDR3 DNA sequence: TGCGCCAGCAGCTTGGTACCGACCCAGGGGCCCTCCGGGGGCTACACCTTC.

V gene TRBV1 combines with J gene TRBJ1-5; no DNA check was done on the table's D call, TRBD1. TRBV1 is noted as a pseudogene. The CDR3 has 16 amino acids. Written as DNA, the CDR3 is TGCACCAGCAGCCAAGATCGTACCCAAACAGGTCAGCCCCAGCATTTT. This gives the protein CTSSQDRTQTGQPQHF.

The J gene is TRBJ1-4, the V gene TRBV28; 7 positions agree with TRBD1. The germline gives CDR1 MDHEN, CDR2 SYDVKM. The V segment lost 6 bases and the J segment 7 bases; nucleotides outside the gene matches: 5. CDR3 length: 13 residues. The CDR3 DNA reads TGTGCCAGCAGGGGACAGCGTCTTGAAAAACTGTTTTTT. This sequence encodes CASRGQRLEKLFF.

This clone was observed once. CDR3 sequence (DNA): TGCAGCATTAGAACAGGGGCCGGCTACACCTTC. Its translation is CSIRTGAGYTF. The V call is TRBV29-1, the J call TRBJ1-2; 7 bases agree with TRBD1. The germline V gene has CDR1 SQVTM and CDR2 ANQGSEA. The trim removed 8 bases at V and 8 bases at J, leaving 8 bases unmatched. The CDR3 extends over 11 amino acids.

The chain joins TRBV19 to TRBJ2-3; 9 bases align to TRBD1. The germline gives CDR1 LNHDA, CDR2 SQIVND (reference sequence). Unmatched junction bases numbered 8, after V lost 0 bases and J lost 4 bases. The CDR3 runs to 17 residues. Here the CDR3 reads CASSIDLGGQGADTQYF. The CDR3, as DNA: TGTGCCAGTAGTATAGATCTCGGGGGACAGGGCGCAGATACGCAGTATTTT.

The table lists this clone with a few counts. V gene TRBV14 combines with J gene TRBJ1-6, with D maybe TRBD1 (6 bases). The CDR3 extends over 16 amino acids. The germline V gene has CDR1 SGHDN and CDR2 FVKESK. The germline V and J ends were trimmed by 4 bases and 6 bases, with 16 bases remaining between them. This CDR3 is CASSPLAGTSNSPLHF. The CDR3 DNA sequence: TGTGCCAGCAGCCCGCTCGCCGGGACATCTAATTCACCCCTCCACTTT.

The chain recombines TRBV6-5 with TRBJ1-3, with no clear D. CDR1 is MNHEY and CDR2 is SVGAGI in the germline V gene. The CDR3 totals 14 residues. Trimming removed 6 bases at V and 0 bases at J, with 9 bases between. DNA for the CDR3: TGTGCCAGCAGCGTTACAGACTCTGGAAACACCATATATTTT. It specifies CASSVTDSGNTIYF.

The chain employs TRBV19 and TRBJ2-7; a weak D match, TRBD2 (6 bases). V was trimmed by 9 bases and J by 5 bases, leaving 17 bases between them. Germline V gene sequence: CDR1 LNHDA, CDR2 SQIVND (reference sequence). CDR3 length: 13 amino acids. This CDR3 is CASRPRGGDEQYF. In nucleotides, the CDR3 is TGTGCCAGCCGTCCTCGGGGAGGCGACGAGCAGTACTTC.

The chain joins TRBV29-1 to TRBJ2-1, with 8 bases aligning to TRBD2. The CDR3 loop spans 16 amino acids. V lost 2 bases and J lost 1; bases outside the gene matches: 7. Germline-derived CDR1 and CDR2 are SQVTM and ANQGSEA. CDR3 bases: TGCAGCGTTGAATGGCGACTAGCGCAATCCTACAATGAGCAGTTCTTC. Its translation: CSVEWRLAQSYNEQFF.

The chain couples TRBV10-3 to TRBJ1-2, with a weak D call TRBD1 (5 bases). Trimming removed 8 bases from V and 8 bases from J, with 15 bases in between. The length of the CDR3 is 12 residues. Looked up from germline, CDR1 is ENHRY and CDR2 is SYGVKD. The CDR3 DNA reads TGTGCCATCCCTCGGGGGTCGGGGGGCTACACCTTC. It is translated as CAIPRGSGGYTF.

V is TRBV4-2 and J is TRBJ1-5; TRBD1 matches at 7 bases. The CDR3 has 15 amino acids. Germline CDR1 is LGHNA and CDR2 is YNFKEQ. J was trimmed by 4 bases and V by 2 bases; bases with no gene match: 5. CDR3: CASSQTGTENQPQHF. The CDR3 DNA sequence: TGTGCCAGCAGCCAAACCGGGACAGAGAATCAGCCCCAGCATTTT.

The chain combines TRBV3-1 (or the pseudogene TRBV3-2) with TRBJ1-5, with D unclear. V shed 3 bases and J shed 6 bases, with 9 bases lying between them. This CDR3 spans 13 amino acids. Germline values: CDR1 LGHDT, CDR2 YNNKEL (reference sequence). The CDR3 is CASSHGERQPQHF. The CDR3 coding sequence is TGTGCCAGCAGCCACGGGGAACGTCAGCCCCAGCATTTT.

The chain joins TRBV6-5 to TRBJ1-5; no clear D gene. Per the germline V gene, CDR1 is MNHEY and CDR2 is SVGAGI. V was pared by 9 bases and J by 1 base, with 16 bases between. This CDR3 contains 15 residues. This CDR3 reads CASKGVGRSNQPQHF. The CDR3 nucleotides read TGTGCCAGTAAGGGAGTAGGCCGAAGCAATCAGCCCCAGCATTTT.

This chain links TRBV19 with TRBJ2-2; 14 bases match TRBD2. Trimming took 4 bases from V and 4 from J; bases not matched to a gene: 2. Germline CDR1 and CDR2: LNHDA and SQIVND (reference sequence). The CDR3 has 16 amino acids. The CDR3 sequence: CASSTGLAGVTGELFF. Here the CDR3 DNA reads TGTGCCAGTAGTACGGGACTAGCGGGGGTCACCGGGGAGCTGTTTTTT.

The rearrangement uses TRBV3-1 (or the pseudogene TRBV3-2) and TRBJ2-3; 10 bases line up with TRBD2. Germline CDR1 is LGHDT and CDR2 is YNNKEL (reference sequence). This CDR3 region has 17 residues. Trimming took 0 bases from V and 0 from J; bases not matched to a gene: 3. The CDR3 DNA reads TGTGCCAGCAGCCAAGAACTAGCGGGGACTAGCACAGATACGCAGTATTTT. This gives the protein CASSQELAGTSTDTQYF.

The chain employs TRBV30 and TRBJ2-4, with D perhaps TRBD1 (6 bases). The CDR3 length is 15 residues. Germline CDR1 GTSNPN, CDR2 SVGIG (reference sequence). The DNA for the CDR3 is TGTGCATTCGCCGGGACACGAAAAGCCAAAAACATTCAGTACTTC. This codes for CAFAGTRKAKNIQYF.

The V gene is TRBV18, the J gene TRBJ1-2, with 7 bases identical to TRBD1. CDR3 size: 13 residues. With V trimmed by 4 bases and J by 8 bases, 7 bases remained unmatched. Germline-derived CDR1 and CDR2 are KGHSH and LQKENI. In DNA form, the CDR3 reads TGTGCCAGCTCACGAGAACAGGGGAGCGGCTACACCTTC. Its protein is CASSREQGSGYTF.

This clone came up a few times. The chain recombines TRBV2 with TRBJ2-1, with 12 nucleotides matching TRBD2. V was pared by 5 bases and J by 4 bases, with 3 bases of the junction left unmatched. The CDR3 spans 15 residues. The germline V gene has CDR1 SNHLY and CDR2 FYNNEI. The CDR3 spells CASSRGTSGYNEQFF. DNA for the CDR3: TGTGCCAGCAGTAGAGGGACTAGCGGGTACAATGAGCAGTTCTTC.

The rearrangement links TRBV2 to TRBJ1-6; TRBD1 matches at 9 bases. Germline V gives CDR1 SNHLY, CDR2 FYNNEI. V was pared by 11 bases and J by 7 bases, with 6 bases of the junction left unmatched. The CDR3 contains 13 residues. CDR3 amino acids: CALRGQGNSPLHF. The CDR3 DNA follows: TGTGCCCTCCGTGGACAGGGGAATTCACCCCTCCACTTT.

This CDR3 reads CASRRTVGEKLFF. Here the CDR3 DNA reads TGTGCCAGCAGGAGGACAGTTGGTGAAAAACTGTTTTTT. The gene calls are TRBV28 and TRBJ1-4, with D possibly being TRBD1 (6 bases). The germline gives CDR1 MDHEN, CDR2 SYDVKM. Deletions cut 6 bases from V and 7 bases from J, with 12 bases between. The CDR3 has 13 residues.

The chain recombines TRBV7-9 with TRBJ2-7; tentatively, D is TRBD1 (6 bases). The CDR3 loop spans 17 amino acids. Germline V gives CDR1 SEHNR, CDR2 FQNEAQ (reference sequence). The V end lost 10 bases, the J end lost 0 bases, and 25 bases lay between the germline ends. CDR3 in amino acids: CATGSIFGTDSSYEQYF. In DNA, the CDR3 is TGTGCCACAGGGTCAATATTCGGGACGGACAGCTCCTACGAGCAGTACTTC.

This chain joins TRBV6-5 and TRBJ2-7, with a tentative D call TRBD1 (6 bases). The CDR3 contains 14 residues. CDR1 and CDR2 (germline): MNHEY, SVGAGI. The V and J ends lost 3 bases and 2 bases respectively, with 11 bases between them. In nucleotides, the CDR3 is TGTGCCAGCAGTTATTCGAACAGGGCCTACGAGCAGTACTTC. Translation: CASSYSNRAYEQYF.

The chain couples TRBV5-6 to TRBJ1-1; D not certain. Trimming removed 4 bases from V and 8 bases from J, with 15 bases in between. The germline CDR1 and CDR2 sequences are SGHDT and YYEEEE. The CDR3 sequence is 13 residues long. The CDR3 is CASSLTMGGEAFF. The DNA of the CDR3 is TGTGCCAGCAGCCTGACAATGGGTGGCGAAGCTTTCTTT.

The rearrangement uses TRBV7-9 and TRBJ1-2, with D possibly being TRBD1 (5 bases). Germline CDR1 SEHNR, CDR2 FQNEAQ (reference sequence). V was trimmed by 1 base and J by 4 bases, leaving 10 bases between them. This CDR3 contains 14 residues. In nucleotides, the CDR3 is TGTGCCAGCAGCTTAGAACGGGGGGTCTATGGCTACACCTTC. This sequence encodes CASSLERGVYGYTF.

The chain carries TRBV7-2 and TRBJ1-3; D ambiguous. The CDR3 is made up of 13 amino acids. Trimming pared 5 bases from V and 1 base from J, leaving 6 bases between. Germline CDR1 SGHTA, CDR2 FQGNSA. CDR3 DNA: TGTGCCAGCAGCCCCCGTTCTGGAAACACCATATATTTT. It translates to CASSPRSGNTIYF.

This sequence joins TRBV6-5 and TRBJ2-1; TRBD1 agrees at 11 bases. This CDR3 region has 16 residues. Germline V gene sequence: CDR1 MNHEY, CDR2 SVGAGI. The ends lost 2 bases at V and 12 bases at J; junction bases unmatched: 12. DNA for the CDR3: TGTGCCAGCAGTTACCTAGCATCGGGACAGGGGGTCCGGCAGTTCTTC. Its protein product is CASSYLASGQGVRQFF.

This clone was found once. The chain joins TRBV9 to TRBJ2-5; 7 positions agree with TRBD2. V lost 3 bases to trimming and J lost 5 bases; unmatched junction nucleotides: 7. The CDR3 has 14 residues. Germline CDR1 is SGDLS and CDR2 is YYNGEE. The CDR3 loop is CASSEGPGGETQYF. CDR3 nucleotides: TGTGCCAGCAGCGAAGGACCCGGGGGGGAGACCCAGTACTTC.

This sequence joins TRBV11-2 and TRBJ2-1; no definite D call. Germline CDR1 is SGHAT and CDR2 is FQNNGV. Trimming stripped 0 bases from V and 12 bases from J, with 15 bases between. CDR3 size: 14 residues. The CDR3 reads CASSLDPPPVLQFF. The CDR3 region has the DNA TGTGCCAGCAGCTTAGATCCCCCCCCGGTACTGCAGTTCTTC. Based on the CDR3 plus reference TRBV11-2 and TRBJ2-1, the full variable domain is EAGVAQSPRYKIIEKRQSVAFWCNPISGHATLYWYQQILGQGPKLLIQFQNNGVVDDSQLPKDRFSAERLKGVDSTLKIQPAKLEDSAVYLCASSLDPPPVLQFFGPGTRLTVL.